This TCR beta chain was recorded in a study of blood T cell repertoires in COVID-19. Study context: The origin of the acute and convalescent COVID-19 samples was the United States, Italy and Spain. PBMCs, B-cell-depleted T cells, or T cells provided the cDNA or gDNA that made up the material.

The Seattle patients joined while their infection was active and were tracked longitudinally afterward. This clone was seen a single time. In the original analysis: From reference gene primer amplification, estimates of nucleated cell counts were derived. Sequencing was performed with immunoSEQ multiplex PCR; in TCRdb, only in-frame clones are kept and a portion is missing. V and J calls and clone size are copied from that table; D and trimming were computed from the DNA. There are approximately 170,000 clones in the sample; 80% to 85% occur only once, and roughly 15% lies in the top ten. The sequence came from a woman in her seventies with COVID-19, enrolled during active disease. The sequenced sample was peripheral blood.

The CDR3, as DNA: TGTGCCAGCAGCCAAGAAACGGGACTAGCGGGGTACTACAATGAGCAGTTCTTC. This sequence encodes CASSQETGLAGYYNEQFF. This sequence joins TRBV4-2 and TRBJ2-1; TRBD2 matches at 13 bases. Per germline, CDR1 LGHNA and CDR2 YNFKEQ. There are 18 residues in the CDR3. J was trimmed by 3 bases and V by 0 bases; bases with no gene match: 5.